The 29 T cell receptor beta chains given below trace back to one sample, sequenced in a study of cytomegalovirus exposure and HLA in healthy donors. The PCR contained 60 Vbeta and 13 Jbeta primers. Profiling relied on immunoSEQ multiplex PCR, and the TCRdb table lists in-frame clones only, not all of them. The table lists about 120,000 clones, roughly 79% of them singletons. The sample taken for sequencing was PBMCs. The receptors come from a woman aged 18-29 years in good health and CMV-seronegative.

The CDR3 sequence: CASRRTGGGQDNEQFF. The CDR3 nucleotides read TGCGCCAGCAGAAGGACGGGAGGCGGGCAAGACAATGAGCAGTTCTTC. The chain links TRBV5-1 to TRBJ2-1, with 7 nucleotides matching TRBD2. In germline, CDR1 is SGHRS, CDR2 YFSETQ. Trimming took 5 bases from V and 5 from J; bases not matched to a gene: 13. CDR3 length equals 16 residues.

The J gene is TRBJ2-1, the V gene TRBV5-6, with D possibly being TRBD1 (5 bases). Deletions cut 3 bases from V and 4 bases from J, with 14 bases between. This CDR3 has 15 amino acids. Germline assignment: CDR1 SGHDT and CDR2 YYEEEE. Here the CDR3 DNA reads TGTGCCAGCAGCTCGTTAAGCCAGGGATACAATGAGCAGTTCTTC. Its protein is CASSSLSQGYNEQFF. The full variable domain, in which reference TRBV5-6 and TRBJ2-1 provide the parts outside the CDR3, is DAGVTQSPTHLIKTRGQQVTLRCSPKSGHDTVSWYQQALGQGPQFIFQYYEEEERQRGNFPDRFSGHQFPNYSSELNVNALLLGDSALYLCASSSLSQGYNEQFFGPGTRLTVL.

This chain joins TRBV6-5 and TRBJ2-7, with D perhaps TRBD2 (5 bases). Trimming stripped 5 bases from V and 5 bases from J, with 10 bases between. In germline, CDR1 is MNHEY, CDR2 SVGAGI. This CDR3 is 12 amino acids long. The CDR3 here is CASSRRTDEQYF. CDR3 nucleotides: TGTGCCAGCAGTCGTCGGACTGACGAGCAGTACTTC.

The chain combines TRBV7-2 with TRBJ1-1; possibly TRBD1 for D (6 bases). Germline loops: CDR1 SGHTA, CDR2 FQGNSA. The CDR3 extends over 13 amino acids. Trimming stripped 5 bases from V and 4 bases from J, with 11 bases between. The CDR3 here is CASSRGASTEAFF. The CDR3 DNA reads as TGTGCCAGCAGCCGGGGGGCGAGCACTGAAGCTTTCTTT.

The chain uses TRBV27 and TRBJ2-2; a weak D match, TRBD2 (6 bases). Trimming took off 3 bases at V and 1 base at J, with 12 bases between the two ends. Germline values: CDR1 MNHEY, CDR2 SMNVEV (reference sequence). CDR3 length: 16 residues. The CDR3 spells CASSLEGNLNTGELFF. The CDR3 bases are TGTGCCAGCAGTTTGGAGGGGAATCTGAACACCGGGGAGCTGTTTTTT.

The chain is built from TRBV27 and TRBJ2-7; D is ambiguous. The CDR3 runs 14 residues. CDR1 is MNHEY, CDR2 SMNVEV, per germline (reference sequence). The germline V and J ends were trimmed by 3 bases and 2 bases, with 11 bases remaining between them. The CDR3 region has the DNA TGTGCCAGCAGTTTCAACCCAGCGACCTACGAGCAGTACTTC. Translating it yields CASSFNPATYEQYF.

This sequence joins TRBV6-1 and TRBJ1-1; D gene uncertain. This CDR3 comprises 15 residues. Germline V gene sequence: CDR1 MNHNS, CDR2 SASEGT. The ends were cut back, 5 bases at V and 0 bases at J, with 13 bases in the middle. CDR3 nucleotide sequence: TGTGCCAGCAGTCAATTCAATCTATTGAACACTGAAGCTTTCTTT. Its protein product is CASSQFNLLNTEAFF.

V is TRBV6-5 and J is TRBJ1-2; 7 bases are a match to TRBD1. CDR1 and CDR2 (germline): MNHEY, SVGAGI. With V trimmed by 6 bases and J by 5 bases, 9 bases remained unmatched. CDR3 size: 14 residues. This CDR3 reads CASRPDRDPYGYTF. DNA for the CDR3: TGTGCCAGCAGACCCGACAGGGACCCTTATGGCTACACCTTC.

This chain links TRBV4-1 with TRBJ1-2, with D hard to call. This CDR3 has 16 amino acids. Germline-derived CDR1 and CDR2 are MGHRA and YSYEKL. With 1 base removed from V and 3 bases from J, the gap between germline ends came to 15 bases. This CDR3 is CASSQAWGGNYYGYTF. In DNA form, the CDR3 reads TGCGCCAGCAGCCAAGCATGGGGAGGGAACTACTATGGCTACACCTTC.

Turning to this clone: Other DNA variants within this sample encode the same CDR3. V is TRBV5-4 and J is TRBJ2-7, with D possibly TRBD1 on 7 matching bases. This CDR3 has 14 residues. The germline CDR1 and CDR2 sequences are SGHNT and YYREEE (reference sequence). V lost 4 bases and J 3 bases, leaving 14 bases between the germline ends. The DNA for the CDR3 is TGTGCCAGCAGCCCCGGGCAGGGGGGCTACGAGCAGTACTTC. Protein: CASSPGQGGYEQYF.

The CDR3 spells CASSEGTVYNSPLHF. For the CDR3, the DNA is TGTGCCAGCAGTGAGGGGACAGTCTATAATTCACCCCTCCACTTT. V usage is TRBV6-1 and J usage is TRBJ1-6; 7 bases are shared with TRBD1. Germline CDR1 is MNHNS and CDR2 is SASEGT. This CDR3 is built from 15 residues. Trimming took 3 bases from V and 3 from J; bases not matched to a gene: 2.

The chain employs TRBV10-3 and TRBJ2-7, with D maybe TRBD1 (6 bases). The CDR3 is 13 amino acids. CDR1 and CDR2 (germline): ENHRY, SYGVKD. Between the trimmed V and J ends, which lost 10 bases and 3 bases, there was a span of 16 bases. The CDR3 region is CATALTGYYEQYF. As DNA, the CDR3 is TGTGCCACCGCCCTTACAGGGTACTACGAGCAGTACTTC.

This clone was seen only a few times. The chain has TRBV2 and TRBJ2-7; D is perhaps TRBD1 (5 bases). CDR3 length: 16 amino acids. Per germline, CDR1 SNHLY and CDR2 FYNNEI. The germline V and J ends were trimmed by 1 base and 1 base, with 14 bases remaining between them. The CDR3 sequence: CASSEGWWGWSYEQYF. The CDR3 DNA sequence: TGTGCCAGCAGTGAAGGGTGGTGGGGCTGGTCCTACGAGCAGTACTTC.

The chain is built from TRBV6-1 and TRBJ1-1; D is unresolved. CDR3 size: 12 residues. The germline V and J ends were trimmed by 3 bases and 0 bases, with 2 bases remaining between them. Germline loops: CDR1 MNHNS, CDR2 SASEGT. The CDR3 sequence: CASSDVNTEAFF. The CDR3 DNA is TGTGCCAGCAGTGACGTGAACACTGAAGCTTTCTTT.

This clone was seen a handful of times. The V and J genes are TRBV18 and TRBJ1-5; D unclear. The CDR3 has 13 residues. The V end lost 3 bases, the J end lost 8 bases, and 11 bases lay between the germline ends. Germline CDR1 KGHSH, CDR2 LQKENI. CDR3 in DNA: TGTGCCAGCTCACCCACCATGGGCGAGCCCCAGCATTTT. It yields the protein CASSPTMGEPQHF.

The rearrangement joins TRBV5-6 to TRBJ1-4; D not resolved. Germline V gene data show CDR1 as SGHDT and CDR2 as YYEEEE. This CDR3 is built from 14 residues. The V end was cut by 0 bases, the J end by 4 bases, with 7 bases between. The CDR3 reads CASSLANYNEKLFF. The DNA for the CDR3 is TGTGCCAGCAGCTTGGCCAACTATAATGAAAAACTGTTTTTT.

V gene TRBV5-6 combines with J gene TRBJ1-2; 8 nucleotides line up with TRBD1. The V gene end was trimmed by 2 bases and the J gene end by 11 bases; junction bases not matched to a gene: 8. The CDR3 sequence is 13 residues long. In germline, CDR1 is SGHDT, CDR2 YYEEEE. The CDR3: CASSLLGQGLYTF. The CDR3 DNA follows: TGTGCCAGCAGCTTACTTGGACAGGGCCTTTACACCTTC.

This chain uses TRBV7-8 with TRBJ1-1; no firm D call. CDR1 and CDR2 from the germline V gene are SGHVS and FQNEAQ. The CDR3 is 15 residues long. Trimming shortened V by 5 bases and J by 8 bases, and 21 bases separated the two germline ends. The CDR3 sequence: CASSPRRARLGEAFF. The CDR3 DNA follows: TGTGCCAGCAGCCCTAGGCGGGCCCGATTAGGGGAAGCTTTCTTT.

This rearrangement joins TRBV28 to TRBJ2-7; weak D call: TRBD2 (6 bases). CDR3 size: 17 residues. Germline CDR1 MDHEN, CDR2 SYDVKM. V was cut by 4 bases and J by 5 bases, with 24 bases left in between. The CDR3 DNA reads TGTGCCAGCAGTTGGACCCCCCCAGGTTACGGGGAGGACGAGCAGTACTTC. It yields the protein CASSWTPPGYGEDEQYF.

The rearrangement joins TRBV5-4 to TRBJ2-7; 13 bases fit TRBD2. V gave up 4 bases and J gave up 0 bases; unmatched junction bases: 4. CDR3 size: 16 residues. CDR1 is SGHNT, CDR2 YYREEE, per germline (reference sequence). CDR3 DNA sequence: TGTGCCAGCAGCCGACTAGCGGGGGGTCTCTCCTACGAGCAGTACTTC. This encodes CASSRLAGGLSYEQYF.

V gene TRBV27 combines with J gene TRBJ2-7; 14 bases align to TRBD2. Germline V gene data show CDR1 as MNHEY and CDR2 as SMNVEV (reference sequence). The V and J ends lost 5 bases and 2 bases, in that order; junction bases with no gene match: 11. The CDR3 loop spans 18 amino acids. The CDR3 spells CASSPLGLAGASPYEQYF. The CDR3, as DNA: TGTGCCAGCAGTCCCCTGGGACTAGCGGGGGCTTCTCCCTACGAGCAGTACTTC.

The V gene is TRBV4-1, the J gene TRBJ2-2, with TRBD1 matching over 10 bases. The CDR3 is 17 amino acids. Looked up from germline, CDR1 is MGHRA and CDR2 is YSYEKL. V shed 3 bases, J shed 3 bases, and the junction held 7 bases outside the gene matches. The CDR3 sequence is CASSQSGQGVDTGELFF. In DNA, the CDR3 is TGCGCCAGCAGCCAGTCAGGACAGGGGGTGGACACCGGGGAGCTGTTTTTT.

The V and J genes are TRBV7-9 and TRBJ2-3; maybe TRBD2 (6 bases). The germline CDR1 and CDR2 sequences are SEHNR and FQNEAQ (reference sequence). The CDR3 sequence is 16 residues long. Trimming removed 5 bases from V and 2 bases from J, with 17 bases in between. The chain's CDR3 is CASSPPLASSTDTQYF. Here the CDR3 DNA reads TGTGCCAGCAGCCCCCCCCTAGCGAGTTCCACAGATACGCAGTATTTT.

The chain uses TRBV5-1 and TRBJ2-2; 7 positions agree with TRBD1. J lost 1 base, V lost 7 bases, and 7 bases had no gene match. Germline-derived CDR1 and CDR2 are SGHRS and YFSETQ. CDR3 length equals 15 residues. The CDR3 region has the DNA TGCGCCAGCTTGTCCGGGACAGAGAACACCGGGGAGCTGTTTTTT. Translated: CASLSGTENTGELFF.

The CDR3 coding sequence is TGTGCCATCAGCGAGAACAGGGGTTATGACACTGAAGCTTTCTTT. The encoded protein is CAISENRGYDTEAFF. The chain uses TRBV10-3 and TRBJ1-1; 7 positions match TRBD1. Trimming took 6 bases from V and 3 from J; bases not matched to a gene: 10. CDR3 size: 15 residues. CDR1 and CDR2 (germline): ENHRY, SYGVKD.

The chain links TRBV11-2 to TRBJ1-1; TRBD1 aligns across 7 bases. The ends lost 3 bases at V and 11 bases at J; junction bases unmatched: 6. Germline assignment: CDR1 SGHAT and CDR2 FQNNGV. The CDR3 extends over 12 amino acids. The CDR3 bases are TGTGCCAGCAGCTTGGCCGGGACAGCCGCTTTCTTT. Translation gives CASSLAGTAAFF.

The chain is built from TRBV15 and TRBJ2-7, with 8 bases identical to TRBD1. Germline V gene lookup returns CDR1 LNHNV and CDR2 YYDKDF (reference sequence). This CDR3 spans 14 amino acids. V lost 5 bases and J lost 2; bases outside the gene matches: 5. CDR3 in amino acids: CATSPQGAAYEQYF. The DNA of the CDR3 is TGTGCCACCAGCCCCCAGGGGGCTGCCTACGAGCAGTACTTC. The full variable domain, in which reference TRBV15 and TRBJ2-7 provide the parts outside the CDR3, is DAMVIQNPRYQVTQFGKPVTLSCSQTLNHNVMYWYQQKSSQAPKLLFHYYDKDFNNEADTPDNFQSRRPNTSFCFLDIRSPGLGDTAMYLCATSPQGAAYEQYFGPGTRLTVT.

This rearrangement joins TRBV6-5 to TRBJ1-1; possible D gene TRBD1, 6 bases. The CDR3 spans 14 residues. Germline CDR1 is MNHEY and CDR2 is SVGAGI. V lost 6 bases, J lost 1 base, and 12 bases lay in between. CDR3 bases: TGTGCCAGCAGCCCCTCGGGACAGAACACTGAAGCTTTCTTT. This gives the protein CASSPSGQNTEAFF.

The CDR3 DNA reads TGCGCCAGCAGCTTGGGGGGGACAGGCATGAACACTGAAGCTTTCTTT. Protein product: CASSLGGTGMNTEAFF. This sequence joins TRBV5-1 and TRBJ1-1, with 8 bases lining up with TRBD1. This CDR3 region has 16 residues. V shed 0 bases and J 0 bases; nucleotides not matched to a gene: 4. CDR1 and CDR2 from the germline V gene are SGHRS and YFSETQ.